The entry below gives a single T cell receptor beta chain sequence along with its context. The antigen is unknown. Looked up from germline, CDR1 is SGHDN and CDR2 is FVKESK. The CDR3 loop spans 11 amino acids. V was clipped by 8 bases and J by 7 bases, with 11 bases between them. The sample belongs to a study of CD4+ T cells in melanoma. General observations from the study: CD8+ T cell, macrophage and B cell function reportedly correlated with neoantigen-specific CD4+ T cells. Neoantigen-specific CD4+ T cells in melanoma reportedly had diverse differentiation states.

The protocol was immunoSEQ multiplex PCR, while the TCRdb copy is restricted to in-frame clones and leaves out a portion. The sample carries 9,000 to 13,000 clones, 55% to 65% recorded once. The TCR sequence derives from a human donor with melanoma. The sequenced sample was cells from a culture (not recorded whether cultured in vitro). The chain uses TRBV14 and TRBJ1-2, with D unresolved. CDR3 DNA: TGTGCCAGCCGGGGTTGGGGTGGCTACACCTTC. Protein: CASRGWGGYTF.